These 14 T cell receptor beta chains were sequenced from one sample in a study of blood T cell repertoires in COVID-19. Repertoires were generated with immunoSEQ multiplex PCR, while TCRdb's copy carries only in-frame clones and drops some. The data contain fewer than 350,000 clones, approximately 89% of them seen just once; the ten biggest clones take up 3% to 4.5%. Sequenced input: peripheral blood. All receptors come from a woman aged 55 to 70 with COVID-19, enrolled during active disease.

The rearrangement joins TRBV25-1 to TRBJ1-2; weak D call: TRBD1 (5 bases). The CDR3 is made up of 13 amino acids. Trimming left V 1 base short and J 8 bases short, with 11 bases between. CDR1 MGHDK and CDR2 SYGVNS come from the germline V gene. The CDR3 bases are TGTGCCAGCAGTGAATTTGAAGGGGTGGGCTACACCTTC. Its protein is CASSEFEGVGYTF.

This clone was picked up one time. The chain carries TRBV6-5 and TRBJ1-2; 7 positions match TRBD1. J lost 5 bases, V lost 7 bases, and 7 bases had no gene match. The CDR3 covers 13 residues. CDR1 is MNHEY and CDR2 is SVGAGI in the germline V gene. CDR3 amino acids: CASKGTEGYGYTF. CDR3 sequence (DNA): TGTGCCAGCAAAGGGACAGAGGGGTATGGCTACACCTTC.

In its sample, this clone was seen once. The chain carries TRBV5-6 and TRBJ1-6, with a possible D match to TRBD1 (5 bases). This CDR3 spans 15 amino acids. The V gene's germline CDR1 is SGHDT and CDR2 YYEEEE. V was cut by 0 bases and J by 8 bases, with 12 bases left in between. The CDR3 reads CASSLDPGGDSPLHF. The CDR3 region has the DNA TGTGCCAGCAGCTTGGATCCCGGGGGAGATTCACCCCTCCACTTT.

V usage is TRBV30 and J usage is TRBJ1-2; TRBD1 agrees at 9 bases. The CDR3 runs to 13 residues. The V segment lost 1 base and the J segment 7 bases; nucleotides outside the gene matches: 4. The germline gives CDR1 GTSNPN, CDR2 SVGIG (reference sequence). The CDR3 DNA reads TGTGCCTGGAGTGAACAGGGGGCAAGTGGCTACACCTTC. This sequence encodes CAWSEQGASGYTF. Supplemented by reference TRBV30 and TRBJ1-2, the full variable domain reads SQTIHQWPATLVQPVGSPLSLECTVEGTSNPNLYWYRQAAGRGLQLLFYSVGIGQISSEVPQNLSASRPQDRQFILSSKKLLLSDSGFYLCAWSEQGASGYTFGSGTRLTVV.

The rearrangement joins TRBV3-1 (or the pseudogene TRBV3-2) to TRBJ1-2; possible D gene TRBD1, 5 bases. Germline V lookup: CDR1 LGHDT, CDR2 YNNKEL (reference sequence). The V gene lost 2 bases and the J gene lost 7 bases, with 14 bases spanning the gap. The CDR3 has 14 residues. Here the CDR3 reads CASSQSQGKGGYTF. The CDR3 coding sequence is TGTGCCAGCAGCCAATCCCAGGGTAAAGGTGGCTACACCTTC.

The chain recombines TRBV5-6 with TRBJ1-1, with TRBD1 matching over 7 bases. The germline CDR1 and CDR2 sequences are SGHDT and YYEEEE. V dropped 6 bases and J dropped 4; count of bases not matched to a gene: 9. The CDR3 length is 14 residues. The CDR3 DNA reads as TGTGCCAGCACCTCATCACAGGGGATCACTGAAGCTTTCTTT. Protein product: CASTSSQGITEAFF.

DNA of the CDR3: TGTGCCAGCACCCAGGGCGGGGCCTACAATGAGCAGTTCTTC. Translation gives CASTQGGAYNEQFF. The V call is TRBV6-5, the J call TRBJ2-1; D is perhaps TRBD2 (6 bases). Germline CDR1 MNHEY, CDR2 SVGAGI. Trimming shortened V by 7 bases and J by 2 bases, and 12 bases separated the two germline ends. CDR3 length: 14 amino acids.

The chain couples TRBV20-1 to TRBJ2-7, with 8 bases matching TRBD2. The V segment lost 6 bases and the J segment 6 bases; nucleotides outside the gene matches: 4. Per germline, CDR1 DFQATT and CDR2 SNEGSKA (reference sequence). The CDR3 runs 11 residues. The CDR3 loop is CSALSGGEQYF. CDR3 DNA sequence: TGCAGTGCCCTGAGCGGGGGCGAGCAGTACTTC.

The V and J genes are TRBV5-1 and TRBJ1-1; possibly TRBD1 for D (6 bases). V lost 0 bases and J lost 1, with 13 bases in between. Germline V gene lookup returns CDR1 SGHRS and CDR2 YFSETQ. The CDR3 covers 16 residues. In nucleotides, the CDR3 is TGCGCCAGCAGCTTGGTTGGGACACAAAGGAACACTGAAGCTTTCTTT. It is translated as CASSLVGTQRNTEAFF.

This chain links TRBV7-9 with TRBJ2-1; tentatively, D is TRBD1 (5 bases). Trimming removed 2 bases at V and 5 bases at J, with 13 bases between. Per the germline V gene, CDR1 is SEHNR and CDR2 is FQNEAQ (reference sequence). This CDR3 region has 15 residues. The CDR3 protein is CASSLMSGSHNEQFF. DNA for the CDR3: TGTGCCAGCAGCTTAATGTCAGGGTCCCACAATGAGCAGTTCTTC.

The rearrangement uses TRBV6-5 and TRBJ1-4; D might be TRBD1 (6 bases). Trimming removed 2 bases at V and 2 bases at J, with 12 bases between. Per the germline V gene, CDR1 is MNHEY and CDR2 is SVGAGI. This CDR3 is 16 amino acids long. The CDR3 region is CASSYGGGGTNEKLFF. In DNA form, the CDR3 reads TGTGCCAGCAGTTACGGTGGGGGCGGGACTAATGAAAAACTGTTTTTT.

V and J are TRBV3-1 (or the pseudogene TRBV3-2) and TRBJ1-3; D remains unclear. The V end was cut by 4 bases, the J end by 0 bases, with 7 bases between. Germline V gene data show CDR1 as LGHDT and CDR2 as YNNKEL (reference sequence). The CDR3 is 14 amino acids. This chain's CDR3 is CASSPLSSGNTIYF. The CDR3 DNA is TGTGCCAGCAGCCCCTTGAGCTCTGGAAACACCATATATTTT.

This chain connects TRBV7-7 to TRBJ2-2; a possible D gene is TRBD1 (6 bases). This CDR3 spans 15 amino acids. Germline V lookup: CDR1 SSHAT, CDR2 FNYEAQ (reference sequence). Trimming took off 5 bases at V and 5 bases at J, with 15 bases between the two ends. CDR3 in DNA: TGTGCCAGCAGCCCGAACAGGGCGCGGACCGGGGAGCTGTTTTTT. Its protein product is CASSPNRARTGELFF.

This clone has only a few counts. The rearrangement links TRBV25-1 to TRBJ1-1; D remains ambiguous. CDR1 is MGHDK, CDR2 SYGVNS, per germline. This CDR3 is 13 amino acids long. Trimming cost V 3 bases and J 0 bases, with 5 bases left between them. The CDR3 DNA reads TGTGCCAGCAGTGAGTCCATGAACACTGAAGCTTTCTTT. This gives the protein CASSESMNTEAFF. Filled out from reference TRBV25-1 and TRBJ1-1, the complete variable domain reads EADIYQTPRYLVIGTGKKITLECSQTMGHDKMYWYQQDPGMELHLIHYSYGVNSTEKGDLSSESTVSRIRTEHFPLTLESARPSHTSQYLCASSESMNTEAFFGQGTRLTVV.